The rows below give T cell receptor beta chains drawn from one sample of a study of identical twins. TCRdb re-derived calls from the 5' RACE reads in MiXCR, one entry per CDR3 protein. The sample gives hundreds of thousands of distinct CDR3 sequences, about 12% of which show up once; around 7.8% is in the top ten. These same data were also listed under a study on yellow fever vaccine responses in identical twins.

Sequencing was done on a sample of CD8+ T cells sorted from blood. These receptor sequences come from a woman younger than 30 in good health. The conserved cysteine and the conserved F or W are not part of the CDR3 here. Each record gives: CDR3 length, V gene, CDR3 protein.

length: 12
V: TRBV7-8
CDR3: ASSSQGPSYEQY

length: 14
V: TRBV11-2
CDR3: ASSPRLVIGTDTQY

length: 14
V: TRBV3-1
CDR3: ASSQGTSGWTDTQY

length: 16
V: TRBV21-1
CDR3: ASSKYTSPNSGANVLT

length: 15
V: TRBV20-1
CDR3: SARGQGERFFSYEQY

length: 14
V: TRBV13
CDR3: ASSWYGSASYNEQF

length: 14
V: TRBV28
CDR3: ASHRSWSSYNSPLH

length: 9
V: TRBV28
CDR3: ASSRSYEQY

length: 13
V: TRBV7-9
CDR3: ASSSPGPRTDEQF

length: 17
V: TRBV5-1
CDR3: ASSLGVGSGGRSYNEQF

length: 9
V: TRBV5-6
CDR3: ASSRQGQLF

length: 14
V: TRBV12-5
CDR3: ASGLKTSGRMYEQY

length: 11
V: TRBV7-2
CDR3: ASSDSLFYGYT

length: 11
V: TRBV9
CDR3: ASRGFGLNGYT

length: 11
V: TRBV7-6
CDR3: ASSLVGREEQY

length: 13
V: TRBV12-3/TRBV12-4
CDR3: ASSTGVSGANVLT

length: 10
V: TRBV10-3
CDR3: AISDLDTALF

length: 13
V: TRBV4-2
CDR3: ASSFGQDAYNEQF

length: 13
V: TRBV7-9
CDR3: ASSSGQGEGETQY

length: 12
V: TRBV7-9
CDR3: ASRPGLPDDTQY

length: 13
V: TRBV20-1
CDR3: SARPPPGIYYEQY

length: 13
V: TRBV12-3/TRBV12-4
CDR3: ASSLRPPRTDTQY

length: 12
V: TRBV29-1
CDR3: SVEEGGYTGELF

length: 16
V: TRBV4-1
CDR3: ASSLEYLDTSDYNEQF

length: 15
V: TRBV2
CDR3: ASSSRGAGGAYNEQF

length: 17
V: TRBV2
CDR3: ASSEPPMGLARSYNEQF

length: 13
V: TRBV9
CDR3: ASSVGGREADTQY

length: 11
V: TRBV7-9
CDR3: ASSLGYTVEQY

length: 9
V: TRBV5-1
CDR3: ASSLMETQY

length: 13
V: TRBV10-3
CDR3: AISPRAVMEETQY

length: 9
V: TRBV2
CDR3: ASSDGLAGT

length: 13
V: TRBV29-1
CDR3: SVEVRVPSTDTQY

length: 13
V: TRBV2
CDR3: ASSEEGQGIETQY

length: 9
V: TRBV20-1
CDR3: SALGQGEAF

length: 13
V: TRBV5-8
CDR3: ASSLGLAIYNEQF

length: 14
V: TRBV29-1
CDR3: SVEDRPRSGFYGYT

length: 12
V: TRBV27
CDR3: ASSHRSSYNEQF

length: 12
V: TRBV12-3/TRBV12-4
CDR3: ASRSDSSGNTIY

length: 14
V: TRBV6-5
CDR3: ASSYRIRQGDDEQF

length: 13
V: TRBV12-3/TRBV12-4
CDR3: ASSSRDYGYNEQF

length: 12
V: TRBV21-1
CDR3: ASSLAVGGDEQY

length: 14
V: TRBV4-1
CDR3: ASSQVGGLGTDTQY

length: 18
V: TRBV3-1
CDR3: ASSFPGLAGGPHSYNEQF

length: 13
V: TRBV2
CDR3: ASSEVEGSYNEQF

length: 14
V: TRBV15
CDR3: ATSRVGGPSNQPQH

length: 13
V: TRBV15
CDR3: ATRRGSGDTDTQY

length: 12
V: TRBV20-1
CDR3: SARDREFSYEQY

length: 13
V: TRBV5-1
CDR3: ASSLELAAQGEQY

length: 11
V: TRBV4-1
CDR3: ASSQGLDTEAF

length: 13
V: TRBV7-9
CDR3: ASSHSRNSYNEQF

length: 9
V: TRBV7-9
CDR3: ASRLDTEAF

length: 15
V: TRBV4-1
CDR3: ASSQGANTINTGELF